The 8 T cell receptor beta chains below were found in one sample sequenced in a study of blood T cell repertoires in COVID-19. Assay: immunoSEQ multiplex PCR; the TCRdb copy retains only in-frame clones and omits some. The top ten clones hold 6.3% of a sample with about 94,000 clones, about 80% of them seen once. The material sequenced was peripheral blood. The receptors originated from a man aged 55 to 70 with acute or convalescent COVID-19.

The CDR3 is CASSFPGDYGYTF. The CDR3 coding sequence is TGTGCCAGCAGTTTCCCCGGAGACTATGGCTACACCTTC. This chain connects TRBV12-3 or TRBV12-4 to TRBJ1-2; D is uncertain. The CDR3 spans 13 residues. V dropped 3 bases and J dropped 3 bases, with 8 bases sitting between them.

The chain combines TRBV11-2 with TRBJ1-3, with 11 bases identical to TRBD1. This CDR3 has 17 residues. Per the germline V gene, CDR1 is SGHAT and CDR2 is FQNNGV. Trimming took 1 base from V and 3 from J; bases not matched to a gene: 5. The CDR3: CASSLVGQGARGNTIYF. The CDR3 DNA is TGTGCCAGCAGCTTAGTTGGACAGGGGGCCCGTGGAAACACCATATATTTT.

Of note for this clone: A junction boundary mismatches the germline segment, possibly from a read error. This chain uses TRBV10-1 with TRBJ1-1; 7 nucleotides agree with TRBD1. The V gene's germline CDR1 is WNHNN and CDR2 SYGVQD (reference sequence). This CDR3 comprises 15 residues. The CDR3 region is CASRESTGRNTEAFF. CDR3 DNA sequence: TGCGCCAGCAGGGAGTCGACAGGGAGGAACACTGAAGCTTTCTTT.

The rearrangement uses TRBV5-1 and TRBJ1-2; D possibly corresponds to TRBD1 (5 bases). The V gene's germline CDR1 is SGHRS and CDR2 YFSETQ. The V end was cut by 2 bases, the J end by 7 bases, with 12 bases between. There are 13 residues in the CDR3. The CDR3 protein is CASSLSGLSGYTF. Here the CDR3 DNA reads TGCGCCAGCAGCTTATCAGGGCTGAGTGGCTACACCTTC.

The CDR3, as DNA: TGTGCCAGCAGACAGGGAATTTCCTACGAGCAGTACTTC. Protein: CASRQGISYEQYF. The rearrangement uses TRBV2 and TRBJ2-7, with a tentative D call TRBD1 (6 bases). The V end lost 6 bases, the J end lost 1 base, and 10 bases lay between the germline ends. Germline assignment: CDR1 SNHLY and CDR2 FYNNEI. The CDR3 length is 13 residues.

The V gene is TRBV5-4, the J gene TRBJ1-1; D gene uncertain. Looked up from germline, CDR1 is SGHNT and CDR2 is YYREEE (reference sequence). V shed 1 base and J shed 3 bases, with 4 bases lying between them. This CDR3 region has 12 residues. CDR3: CASSLSDTEAFF. CDR3 bases: TGTGCCAGCAGCTTGTCTGACACTGAAGCTTTCTTT. The variable domain in full, with the rest retrieved from reference TRBV5-4 and TRBJ1-1, is ETGVTQSPTHLIKTRGQQVTLRCSSQSGHNTVSWYQQALGQGPQFIFQYYREEENGRGNFPPRFSGLQFPNYSSELNVNALELDDSALYLCASSLSDTEAFFGQGTRLTVV.

The chain is built from TRBV6-5 and TRBJ2-6; possibly TRBD2 for D (6 bases). CDR1 MNHEY and CDR2 SVGAGI come from the germline V gene. This CDR3 region has 13 residues. Trimming pared 9 bases from V and 2 bases from J, leaving 8 bases between. The CDR3 region is CASGGTGANVLTF. In nucleotides, the CDR3 is TGTGCCAGTGGAGGGACTGGGGCCAACGTCCTGACTTTC.

This chain joins TRBV30 and TRBJ2-1; 10 bases agree with TRBD1. This CDR3 region has 13 residues. V was pared by 4 bases and J by 11 bases, with 8 bases of the junction left unmatched. The germline gives CDR1 GTSNPN, CDR2 SVGIG (reference sequence). The CDR3 spells CAWTQTGGYKQFF. The CDR3 nucleotides read TGTGCCTGGACCCAGACAGGGGGCTACAAGCAGTTCTTC.